Listed below are T cell receptor beta chains from one sample, sequenced in a study of neurological immune-mediated disorders. TCRdb re-called the 5' RACE reads through MiXCR, storing one row per CDR3 protein. The data show around 50,000 distinct CDR3 sequences, more than 20% seen once. The sequenced sample was PBMCs. These receptor sequences come from a woman in her seventies in good health. CDR3s include the opening cysteine and the closing phenylalanine or tryptophan. Fields, in order: D gene, J gene, clone size, V gene, CDR3 protein, CDR3 DNA. A D gene is named only where the DNA matches it firmly. Expanded clones get a size class; other rows say once, few or many, or leave the size out.

TRBD1	TRBJ2-7	once	TRBV10-3	CAISEGQGAEEQYF	TGTGCCATCAGCGAGGGACAGGGGGCTGAAGAGCAGTACTTC
TRBD1	TRBJ1-4	many	TRBV4-1	CAIGTGITNEKLFF	TGCGCCATCGGGACAGGGATAACTAATGAAAAACTGTTTTTT
-	TRBJ2-2	many	TRBV12-3/TRBV12-4	CASWTIRDFTGELFF	TGTGCCAGCTGGACTATCCGGGATTTCACCGGGGAGCTGTTTTTT
TRBD2	TRBJ2-1	many	TRBV5-1	CASSPGLAGVHEQFF	TGCGCCAGCAGCCCGGGACTAGCGGGAGTCCATGAGCAGTTCTTC
TRBD2	TRBJ2-3	many	TRBV20-1	CSPRQSGRTDTQYF	TGCAGTCCCCGCCAAAGCGGGAGAACAGATACGCAGTATTTT
TRBD2	TRBJ2-3	many	TRBV20-1	CSAPGTSGRTGTDTQYF	TGCAGTGCTCCCGGGACTAGCGGGAGGACTGGCACAGATACGCAGTATTTT
TRBD1	TRBJ1-1	many	TRBV5-1	CASSWDRRNLNTEAFF	TGCGCCAGCAGCTGGGACAGGAGAAATTTGAACACTGAAGCTTTCTTT
-	TRBJ1-2	-	TRBV7-8	CASSFLAGNYGYTF	TGTGCCAGCAGCTTCCTGGCAGGGAACTATGGCTACACCTTC
-	TRBJ2-1	few	TRBV11-3	CASSLDPGANEQFF	TGTGCCAGCAGCTTAGATCCCGGGGCCAATGAGCAGTTCTTC
TRBD2	TRBJ2-5	many	TRBV11-2	CASSPPRLAGQETQYF	TGTGCCAGCAGCCCACCCCGGCTAGCGGGGCAAGAGACCCAGTACTTC
-	TRBJ2-1	-	TRBV4-2	CASSLSESKDNEQFF	TGTGCCAGCAGCCTCTCGGAGAGCAAAGATAATGAGCAGTTCTTC
-	TRBJ1-2	many	TRBV29-1	CSVKAGANYGYTF	TGCAGCGTTAAAGCAGGCGCTAACTATGGCTACACCTTC
-	TRBJ2-5	few	TRBV18	CASSAGISQETQYF	TGTGCCAGCTCAGCCGGGATTTCGCAAGAGACCCAGTACTTC
TRBD1	TRBJ2-7	-	TRBV28	CASSPPGTGRYEQYF	TGTGCCAGCAGTCCACCCGGGACAGGGAGGTACGAGCAGTACTTC
-	TRBJ1-1	-	TRBV6-2/TRBV6-3	CASARTEAFF	TGTGCCAGCGCTAGGACCGAAGCTTTCTTT
TRBD1	TRBJ2-4	many	TRBV25-1	CASSAGTGVPKNIQYF	TGTGCCAGCAGTGCCGGGACAGGGGTCCCCAAAAACATTCAGTACTTC
TRBD1	TRBJ1-1	many	TRBV20-1	CSARGSATTGGAGTEAFF	TGCAGTGCTAGGGGATCTGCAACCACAGGGGGCGCAGGGACTGAAGCTTTCTTT
TRBD1	TRBJ1-2	few	TRBV7-2	CASSQRTGPANYGYTF	TGTGCCAGCAGCCAAAGGACAGGGCCTGCTAACTATGGCTACACCTTC
-	TRBJ2-5	many	TRBV5-1	CASSPIPGRQETQYF	TGCGCCAGCAGCCCCATCCCAGGGCGACAAGAGACCCAGTACTTC
-	TRBJ2-7	many	TRBV20-1	CSARAVYEQYF	TGCAGTGCTAGGGCTGTCTACGAGCAGTACTTC
TRBD2	TRBJ2-5	-	TRBV7-9	CASSFSLADQETQYF	TGTGCCAGCAGCTTTTCACTAGCGGATCAAGAGACCCAGTACTTC
TRBD2	TRBJ2-1	many	TRBV5-1	CASSWGTSGGRTYNEQFF	TGCGCCAGCAGCTGGGGGACTAGCGGGGGTAGAACCTACAATGAGCAGTTCTTC